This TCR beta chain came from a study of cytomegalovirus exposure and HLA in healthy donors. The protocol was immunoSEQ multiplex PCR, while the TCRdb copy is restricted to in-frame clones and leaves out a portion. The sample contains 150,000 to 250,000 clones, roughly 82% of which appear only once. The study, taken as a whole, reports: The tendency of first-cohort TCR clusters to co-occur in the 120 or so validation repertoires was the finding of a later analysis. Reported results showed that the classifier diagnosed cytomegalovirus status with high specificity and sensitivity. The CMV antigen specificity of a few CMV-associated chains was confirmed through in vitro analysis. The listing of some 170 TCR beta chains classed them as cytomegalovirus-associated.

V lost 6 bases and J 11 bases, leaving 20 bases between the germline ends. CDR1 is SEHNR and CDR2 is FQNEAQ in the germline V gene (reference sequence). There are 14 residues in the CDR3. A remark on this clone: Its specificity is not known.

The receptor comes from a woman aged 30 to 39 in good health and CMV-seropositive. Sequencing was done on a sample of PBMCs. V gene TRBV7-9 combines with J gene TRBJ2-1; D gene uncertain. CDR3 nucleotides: TGTGCCAGCAGTTCCCCACTGGGCCCGGAAAAGCAGTTCTTC. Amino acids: CASSSPLGPEKQFF.